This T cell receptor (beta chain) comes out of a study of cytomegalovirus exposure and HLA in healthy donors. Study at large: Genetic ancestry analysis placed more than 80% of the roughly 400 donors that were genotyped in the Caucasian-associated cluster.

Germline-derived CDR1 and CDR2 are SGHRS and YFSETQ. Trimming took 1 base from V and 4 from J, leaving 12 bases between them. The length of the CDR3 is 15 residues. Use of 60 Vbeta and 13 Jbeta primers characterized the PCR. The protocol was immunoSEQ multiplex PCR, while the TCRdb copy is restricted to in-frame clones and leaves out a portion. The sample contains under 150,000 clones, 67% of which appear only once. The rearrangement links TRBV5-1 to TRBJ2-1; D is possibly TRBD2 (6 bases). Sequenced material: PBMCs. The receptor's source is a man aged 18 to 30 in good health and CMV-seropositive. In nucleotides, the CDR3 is TGCGCCAGCAGCTTGTTAACGGGGGAGTACAATGAGCAGTTCTTC. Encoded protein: CASSLLTGEYNEQFF.